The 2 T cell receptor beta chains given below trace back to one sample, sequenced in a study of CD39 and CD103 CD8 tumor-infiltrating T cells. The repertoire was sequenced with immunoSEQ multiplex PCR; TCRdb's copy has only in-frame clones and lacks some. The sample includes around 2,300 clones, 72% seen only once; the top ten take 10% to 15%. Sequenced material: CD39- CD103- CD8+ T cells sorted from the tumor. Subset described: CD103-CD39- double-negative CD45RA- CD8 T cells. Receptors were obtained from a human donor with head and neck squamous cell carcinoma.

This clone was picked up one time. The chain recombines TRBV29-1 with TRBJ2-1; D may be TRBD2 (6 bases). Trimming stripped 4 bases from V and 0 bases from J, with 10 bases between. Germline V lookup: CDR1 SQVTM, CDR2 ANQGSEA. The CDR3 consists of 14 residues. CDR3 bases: TGCAGCGTTGGCGGGGCTCTCTCCTACAATGAGCAGTTCTTC. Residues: CSVGGALSYNEQFF.

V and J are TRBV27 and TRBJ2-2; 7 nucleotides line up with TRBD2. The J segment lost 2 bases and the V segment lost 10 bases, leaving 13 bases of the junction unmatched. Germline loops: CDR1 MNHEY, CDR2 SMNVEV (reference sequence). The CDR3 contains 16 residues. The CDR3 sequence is CATARWGGGNTGELFF. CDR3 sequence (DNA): TGTGCCACCGCCCGATGGGGGGGTGGTAACACCGGGGAGCTGTTTTTT.